The clone carrying this T cell receptor (beta chain) was seen more than once but under ten times. The antigen is unknown. This record comes from a study of cytomegalovirus exposure and HLA in healthy donors. Use of 60 Vbeta and 13 Jbeta primers characterized the PCR. Only in-frame clones appear in the TCRdb table, and some are missing; sequencing was by immunoSEQ multiplex PCR. The table lists roughly 200,000 clones, 8.5% to 10% of them singletons. Germline V lookup: CDR1 SNHLY, CDR2 FYNNEI. V shed 7 bases and J shed 7 bases, with 11 bases lying between them. This CDR3 contains 11 residues. Findings of the study overall: It was reported that the classifier diagnosed cytomegalovirus status with high specificity and sensitivity in both the original and validation cohorts. Several V segments, TRBV6-2 and TRBV6-3 among them, could not be told apart and were dropped. Links to common viral pathogens appeared, in a later analysis, for several of the most significant clusters.

Sample: PBMCs. This rearrangement joins TRBV2 to TRBJ2-7; D unclear. This TCR derives from a woman in her 30s in good health and CMV-seropositive. The CDR3 DNA sequence: TGTGCCAGCACGGGTACCGGGGAGCAGTACTTC. Its translation: CASTGTGEQYF.